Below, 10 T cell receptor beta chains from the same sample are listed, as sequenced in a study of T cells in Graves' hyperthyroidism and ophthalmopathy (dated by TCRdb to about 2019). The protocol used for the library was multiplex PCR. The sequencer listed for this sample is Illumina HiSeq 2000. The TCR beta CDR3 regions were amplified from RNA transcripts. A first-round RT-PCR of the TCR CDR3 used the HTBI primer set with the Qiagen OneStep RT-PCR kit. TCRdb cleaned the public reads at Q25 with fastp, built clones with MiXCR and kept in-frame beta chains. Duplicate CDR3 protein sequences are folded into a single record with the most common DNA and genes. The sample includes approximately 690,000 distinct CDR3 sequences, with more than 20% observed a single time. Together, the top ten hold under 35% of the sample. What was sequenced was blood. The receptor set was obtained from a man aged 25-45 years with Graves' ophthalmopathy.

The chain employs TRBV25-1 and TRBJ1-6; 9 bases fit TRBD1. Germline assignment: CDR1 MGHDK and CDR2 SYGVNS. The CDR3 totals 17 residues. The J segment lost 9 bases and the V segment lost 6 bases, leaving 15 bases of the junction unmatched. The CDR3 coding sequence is TGTGCCAGCAGGGAGGCCTCATCCGGGACAGGGCTTTCACCCCTCCACTTT. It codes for CASREASSGTGLSPLHF.

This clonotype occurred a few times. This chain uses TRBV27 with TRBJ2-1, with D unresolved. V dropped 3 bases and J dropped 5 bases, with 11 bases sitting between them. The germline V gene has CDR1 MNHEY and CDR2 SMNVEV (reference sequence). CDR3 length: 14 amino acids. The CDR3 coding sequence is TGTGCCAGCAGTTTTTCCCGGGCCGACAATGAGCAGTTCTTC. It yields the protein CASSFSRADNEQFF.

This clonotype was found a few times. The CDR3 loop reads CATLGGTSYEQYF. Written as DNA, the CDR3 is TGTGCCACCTTGGGGGGGACCTCCTACGAGCAGTACTTC. This sequence joins TRBV6-1 and TRBJ2-7, with 7 nucleotides matching TRBD2. V trimming: 10 bases; J trimming: 0 bases; junction bases outside the gene matches: 6. The CDR3 runs 13 residues. Germline values: CDR1 MNHNS, CDR2 SASEGT.

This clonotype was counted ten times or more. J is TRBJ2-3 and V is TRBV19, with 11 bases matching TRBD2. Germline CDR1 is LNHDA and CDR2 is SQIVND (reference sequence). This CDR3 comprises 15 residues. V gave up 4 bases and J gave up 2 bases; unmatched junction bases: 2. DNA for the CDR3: TGTGCCAGTAGTACGGGACTAGCGGCCACAGATACGCAGTATTTT. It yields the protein CASSTGLAATDTQYF.

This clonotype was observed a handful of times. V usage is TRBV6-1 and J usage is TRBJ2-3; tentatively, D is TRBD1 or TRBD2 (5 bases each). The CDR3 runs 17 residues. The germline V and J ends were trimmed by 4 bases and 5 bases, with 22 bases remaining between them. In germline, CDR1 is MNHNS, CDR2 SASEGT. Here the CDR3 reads CASSGRGSGHRKDTQYF. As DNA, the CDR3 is TGTGCCAGCAGTGGAAGAGGGTCTGGACACCGAAAAGATACGCAGTATTTT.

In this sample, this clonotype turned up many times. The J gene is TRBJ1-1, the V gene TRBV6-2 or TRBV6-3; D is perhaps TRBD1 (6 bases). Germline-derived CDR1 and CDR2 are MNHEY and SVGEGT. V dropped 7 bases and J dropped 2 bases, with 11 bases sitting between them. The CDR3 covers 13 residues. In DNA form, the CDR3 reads TGTGCCAGCACCGGACAGATAAACACTGAAGCTTTCTTT. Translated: CASTGQINTEAFF.

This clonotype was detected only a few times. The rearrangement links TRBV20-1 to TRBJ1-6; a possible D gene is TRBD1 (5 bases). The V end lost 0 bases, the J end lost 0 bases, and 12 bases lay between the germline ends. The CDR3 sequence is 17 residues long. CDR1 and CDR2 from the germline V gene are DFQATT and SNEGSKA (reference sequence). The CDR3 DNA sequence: TGCAGTGCTAGAGATCTCGGGACGAGCTCCTATAATTCACCCCTCCACTTT. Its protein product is CSARDLGTSSYNSPLHF.

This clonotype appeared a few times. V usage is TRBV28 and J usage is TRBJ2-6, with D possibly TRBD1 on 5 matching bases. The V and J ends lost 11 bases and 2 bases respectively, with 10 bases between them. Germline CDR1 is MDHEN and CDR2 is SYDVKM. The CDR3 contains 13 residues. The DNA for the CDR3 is TGTGCCGCCAGGGAAGCTGGGGCCAACGTCCTGACTTTC. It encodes CAAREAGANVLTF.

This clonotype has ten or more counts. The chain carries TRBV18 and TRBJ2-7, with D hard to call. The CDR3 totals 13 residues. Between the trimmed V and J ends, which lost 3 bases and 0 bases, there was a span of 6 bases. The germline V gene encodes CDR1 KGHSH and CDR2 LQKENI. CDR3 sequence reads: CASSPTHSYEQYF. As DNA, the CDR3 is TGTGCCAGCTCACCGACGCACTCCTACGAGCAGTACTTC.

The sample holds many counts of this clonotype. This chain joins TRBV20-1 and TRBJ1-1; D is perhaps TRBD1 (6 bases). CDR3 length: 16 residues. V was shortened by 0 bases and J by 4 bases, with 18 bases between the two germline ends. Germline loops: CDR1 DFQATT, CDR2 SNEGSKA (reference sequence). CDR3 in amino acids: CSAREPNTMTGTEAFF. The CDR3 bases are TGCAGTGCTAGAGAACCTAACACCATGACAGGCACTGAAGCTTTCTTT.